The subject of this entry is one T cell receptor (beta chain). Antigen unknown. The sample belongs to a study of shared clonotypes between healthy human individuals. Study findings and constraints: Shared clonotypes: about 4.6% naive CD4, around 3.5% naive CD8, 2% to 2.5% memory CD4, more than 0.3% memory CD8.

Naive CD8 cells lacked CD45RO and underwent positive selection for CCR7, leaving out terminally differentiated effector memory CD45RA+ cells. Some clones are missing from TCRdb's copy, which holds only in-frame ones; the method was immunoSEQ multiplex PCR. Among roughly 600,000 clones, roughly 98% were seen once, and the ten largest hold 0.3%. There are 9 residues in the CDR3. Looked up from germline, CDR1 is SGHTS and CDR2 is YDEGEE. V and J are TRBV5-8 and TRBJ1-2; D is possibly TRBD1 (5 bases). This sequence was found in a man aged 25-40 years in good health. Material for sequencing was naive CD8+ T cells sorted from blood. In nucleotides, the CDR3 is TGTGTCGAGAGGGGTGGCTACACCTTC. The encoded protein is CVERGGYTF.